This entry lists 8 T cell receptor beta chains sequenced from one sample in a study of human T cells and chemical hapten exposure. Time point reported: pre-sensitization, week 0. The treatment: therapeutic diphenylcyclopropenone sensitization with weekly scalp DPC. MiXCR, run by TCRdb on the RACE reads, gives a single entry per CDR3 protein. The sample lists a few hundred thousand distinct CDR3 sequences; around 7.7% were seen once. This specimen consisted of whole blood, obtained in connection with sensitization to the hapten diphenylcyclopropenone (DPC). These receptors came from a man between 18 and 29 years old with alopecia areata. Some clones in this sample may be carry-over from other donors' samples.

The chain carries TRBV6-4 and TRBJ2-7; 9 nucleotides line up with TRBD1. The CDR3 loop spans 18 amino acids. V lost 0 bases and J lost 0; bases outside the gene matches: 9. CDR1 and CDR2 (germline): MRHNA, SNTAGT. The DNA for the CDR3 is TGTGCCAGCAGTGACTCAATGGGGGACAGGGATCACTCCTACGAGCAGTACTTC. Residues: CASSDSMGDRDHSYEQYF.

Written as DNA, the CDR3 is TGTGCCAGCTCACCGATAACAAATTTTAGGGATAACTATGGCTACACCTTC. It yields the protein CASSPITNFRDNYGYTF. The rearrangement links TRBV18 to TRBJ1-2; D unclear. Germline CDR1 KGHSH, CDR2 LQKENI. CDR3 size: 17 residues. V lost 3 bases, J lost 1 base, and 18 bases lay in between.

The chain couples TRBV20-1 to TRBJ1-6, with D maybe TRBD1 (6 bases). The germline V and J ends were trimmed by 0 bases and 7 bases, with 10 bases remaining between them. Germline CDR1 is DFQATT and CDR2 is SNEGSKA (reference sequence). This CDR3 region has 14 residues. CDR3 residues: CSAREVRGNSPLHF. For the CDR3, the DNA is TGCAGTGCTAGAGAGGTCAGGGGAAATTCACCCCTCCACTTT.

This clonotype has just a few counts. The chain employs TRBV4-3 and TRBJ1-6, with 9 bases lining up with TRBD1. CDR1 is LGHNA and CDR2 is YSLEER in the germline V gene. V lost 0 bases and J lost 10; bases outside the gene matches: 10. The CDR3 runs 17 residues. This CDR3 reads CASSQDSPDRGTSPLHF. DNA for the CDR3: TGCGCCAGCAGCCAAGATAGCCCCGACAGGGGGACCTCACCCCTCCACTTT.

This clonotype was counted only a few times. The chain carries TRBV29-1 and TRBJ2-2, with D maybe TRBD2 (5 bases). This CDR3 comprises 12 residues. Germline assignment: CDR1 SQVTM and CDR2 ANQGSEA. V was pared by 6 bases and J by 6 bases, with 11 bases between. CDR3 region: CSVRQEAGELFF. DNA of the CDR3: TGCAGCGTGCGGCAGGAGGCCGGGGAGCTGTTTTTT.

This clonotype came up many times. The V call is TRBV4-1, the J call TRBJ1-2, with D unresolved. This CDR3 has 17 residues. Germline lookup yields CDR1 MGHRA and CDR2 YSYEKL. Trimming cost V 1 base and J 4 bases, with 19 bases left between them. CDR3 DNA: TGCGCCAGCAGCCAAGTATTTACCGCAGCCCGAAGCTATGGCTACACCTTC. Translating gives CASSQVFTAARSYGYTF.

The chain employs TRBV6-6 and TRBJ1-2; maybe TRBD1 (6 bases). This CDR3 has 15 amino acids. CDR1 MNHNY and CDR2 SVGAGI come from the germline V gene (reference sequence). Trimming shortened V by 7 bases and J by 6 bases, and 21 bases separated the two germline ends. CDR3 region: CASTQSRRGMDGYTF. CDR3 sequence (DNA): TGTGCCAGCACTCAGAGCCGGAGGGGGATGGATGGCTACACCTTC.

This clonotype was observed a few times. The chain has TRBV24-1 and TRBJ1-1; 7 nucleotides align to TRBD1. This CDR3 is built from 16 residues. The germline CDR1 and CDR2 sequences are KGHDR and SFDVKD. V was clipped by 3 bases and J by 6 bases; unmatched bases: 12. The CDR3: CATSDAQQGPKPEAFF. In DNA form, the CDR3 reads TGTGCCACCAGTGATGCCCAACAGGGGCCAAAACCTGAAGCTTTCTTT.